This T cell receptor beta chain is drawn from a study of technical replicates of blood from several donors (dated by TCRdb to about 2017). The method was the immunoSEQ multiplex PCR assay. What TCRdb holds here is the immuneACCESS table cut down to in-frame rearrangements. Part of the clones is not present; checked against another copy, under half of the missing clones reflect an unresolved V gene, and the others are unexplained. This sample comprises around 70,000 clones, 95% to 97% of them detected only once. The ten biggest clones cover approximately 0.26% of the sample. As regards this clone: Its recognized antigen is unknown. The sample holds no much larger clone one base away, and base qualities are not on file.

A distance of 9 bases separates the germline ends of V and J, which lose 2 bases and 1 base respectively. The germline V gene (reference sequence) specifies SGHNT as CDR1 and YYREEE as CDR2. The CDR3 starts with the cysteine, ends with the phenylalanine, and has 14 residues. Here the CDR3 DNA is all that survives: 42 bases in frame from base 1. The chain is made from TRBV5-4 and TRBJ1-1; TRBD1 could be the D gene, as 5 bases match. The receptor was derived from a human donor in good health. Material: T cells isolated from PBMCs. CDR3 reads: CASSLLTGNTEAFF. The nucleotide sequence reads TGTGCCAGCAGCTTACTAACAGGGAACACTGAAGCTTTCTTT.